This T cell receptor beta chain was identified in a study of blood T cell repertoires in COVID-19. Study in general: Italy, Spain and the United States were the sources of the convalescent and acute COVID-19 samples. The analysed material was cDNA or gDNA that came from T cells, B-cell-depleted T cells, or PBMCs.

Patients of the Seattle cohort, enrolled during active infection, were followed longitudinally. The CDR3 spans 16 residues. Germline V gene sequence: CDR1 SGHDT, CDR2 YYEEEE. V lost 2 bases to trimming and J lost 5 bases, with 14 bases between them. Per the study methods: Estimation of nucleated cell counts was performed using reference gene primer amplification. Assay: immunoSEQ multiplex PCR; the TCRdb copy retains only in-frame clones and omits some. Clonal size and the V and J genes are those of that table, whereas D and trimming came from the DNA. This table holds 200,000 to 250,000 clones, about four fifths found once.

The chain employs TRBV5-6 and TRBJ1-6; possibly TRBD1 for D (5 bases). What was sequenced was peripheral blood. The sequence was obtained from an elderly woman with COVID-19, enrolled during active disease. In DNA form, the CDR3 reads TGTGCCAGCAGCTTCGGCAGGGCCCATCATAATTCACCCCTCCACTTT. Amino acids: CASSFGRAHHNSPLHF.